The 8 T cell receptor beta chains presented below share a single source sample, sequenced in a study of shared clonotypes between healthy human individuals. The data were produced by immunoSEQ multiplex PCR, yet TCRdb's version contains in-frame clones alone and is incomplete. There are about 2.3 million clones in the sample; over 85% occur only once, and around 0.4% lies in the top ten. Sequences were obtained from naive CD4+ T cells from PBMCs. The subset denotes: CD45RA+ positively selected. The receptors were gathered from a man aged 18 to 29 in good health. Some clones in this sample may be carry-over from other donors' samples.

Note on this clone: The same CDR3 can be traced to other DNA sequences in this sample. The chain carries TRBV5-1 and TRBJ2-5, with 8 bases fitting TRBD2. The length of the CDR3 is 14 residues. V lost 5 bases to trimming and J lost 1 base; unmatched junction nucleotides: 4. Germline loops: CDR1 SGHRS, CDR2 YFSETQ. The CDR3 DNA sequence: TGCGCCAGCAGATCTACTAGCGGCCAAGAGACCCAGTACTTC. This encodes CASRSTSGQETQYF.

V and J are TRBV11-3 and TRBJ2-4, with 7 positions matching TRBD1. Germline values: CDR1 SGHNT, CDR2 YENEEA. The CDR3 is 16 residues long. J gave up 1 base and V 4 bases, and 7 bases lay outside the gene matches. The CDR3 sequence: CASSSRQGAAKNIQYF. CDR3 sequence (DNA): TGTGCCAGCAGCTCCCGACAGGGTGCGGCCAAAAACATTCAGTACTTC.

The chain employs TRBV7-9 and TRBJ2-1; D is possibly TRBD1 (5 bases). The V end was cut by 4 bases, the J end by 4 bases, with 11 bases between. The CDR3 runs 14 residues. Germline CDR1 reads SEHNR; CDR2 reads FQNEAQ (reference sequence). The DNA for the CDR3 is TGTGCCAGCAGCTCTGAGACAGAATACAATGAGCAGTTCTTC. It specifies CASSSETEYNEQFF.

This clone was recorded only once. This chain uses TRBV10-3 with TRBJ2-5; D might be TRBD1 or TRBD2, each matching 6 bases. CDR3 length: 14 amino acids. V was clipped by 10 bases and J by 4 bases, with 19 bases between them. Germline CDR1 is ENHRY and CDR2 is SYGVKD. CDR3 region: CATQGGGGGETQYF. In DNA form, the CDR3 reads TGTGCCACCCAAGGAGGAGGGGGAGGAGAGACCCAGTACTTC.

The CDR3 nucleotides are TGTGCCAGCAGTCGGCCCTCCGGGACTAACTCCTACAATGAGCAGTTCTTC. The encoded protein is CASSRPSGTNSYNEQFF. This rearrangement joins TRBV28 to TRBJ2-1; 7 nucleotides line up with TRBD2. The CDR3 covers 17 residues. V lost 5 bases and J lost 0; bases outside the gene matches: 10. CDR1 and CDR2 from the germline V gene are MDHEN and SYDVKM.

The chain has TRBV11-2 and TRBJ2-7; the match to TRBD2 covers 8 bases. CDR1 is SGHAT and CDR2 is FQNNGV in the germline V gene. Trimming cost V 2 bases and J 4 bases; bases outside gene matches: 4. CDR3 size: 14 residues. CDR3 sequence (DNA): TGTGCCAGCAGCTTACAAGCGGGAGCTTACGAGCAGTACTTC. It is translated as CASSLQAGAYEQYF.

The V gene is TRBV2, the J gene TRBJ1-3; the D gene is possibly TRBD1 (5 bases). Trimming removed 4 bases at V and 0 bases at J, with 16 bases between. The CDR3 sequence is 17 residues long. The germline CDR1 and CDR2 sequences are SNHLY and FYNNEI. The CDR3 spells CASSGPPPRVSGNTIYF. In DNA form, the CDR3 reads TGTGCCAGCAGTGGACCCCCACCCAGGGTCTCTGGAAACACCATATATTTT. Together with reference TRBV2 and TRBJ1-3, the CDR3 gives the full variable domain: EPEVTQTPSHQVTQMGQEVILRCVPISNHLYFYWYRQILGQKVEFLVSFYNNEISEKSEIFDDQFSVERPDGSNFTLKIRSTKLEDSAMYFCASSGPPPRVSGNTIYFGEGSWLTVV.

As to this clone: The sample has other DNA sequences that encode this CDR3 too. This chain connects TRBV9 to TRBJ2-1; D is unresolved. V was clipped by 0 bases and J by 1 base, with 8 bases between them. The V gene's germline CDR1 is SGDLS and CDR2 YYNGEE. The CDR3 covers 15 residues. The CDR3 DNA is TGTGCCAGCAGCGTAGGGGTTGATTCCTACAATGAGCAGTTCTTC. Its protein product is CASSVGVDSYNEQFF.